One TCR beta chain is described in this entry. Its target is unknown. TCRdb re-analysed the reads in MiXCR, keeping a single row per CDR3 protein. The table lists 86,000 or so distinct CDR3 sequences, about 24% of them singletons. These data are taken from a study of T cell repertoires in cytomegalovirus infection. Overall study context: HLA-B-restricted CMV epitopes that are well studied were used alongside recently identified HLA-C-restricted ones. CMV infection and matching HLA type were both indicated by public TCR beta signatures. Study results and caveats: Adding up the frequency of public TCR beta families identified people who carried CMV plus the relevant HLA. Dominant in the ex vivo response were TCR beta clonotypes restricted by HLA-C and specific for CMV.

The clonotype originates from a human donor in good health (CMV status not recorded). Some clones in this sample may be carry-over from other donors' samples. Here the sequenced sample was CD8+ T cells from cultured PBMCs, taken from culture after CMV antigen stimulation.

The CDR3 sequence is CASSELKGLDTQYF. The DNA of the CDR3 is TGTGCCAGCAGTGAATTAAAGGGACTAGATACGCAGTATTTT. This chain uses TRBV6-1 with TRBJ2-3; a possible D gene is TRBD2 (6 bases). CDR1 and CDR2 from the germline V gene are MNHNS and SASEGT. V lost 2 bases and J lost 5, with 11 bases in between. There are 14 residues in the CDR3.